This is a list of T cell receptor beta chains from one sample in a study of blood T cell repertoires in COVID-19. TCRdb keeps only in-frame clones here, not all; method: immunoSEQ multiplex PCR. The data hold some 220,000 clones, with about 78% observed a single time. The specimen was peripheral blood. These receptors were taken from a woman aged 70 to 79 with acute or convalescent COVID-19. Both conserved end residues are part of each CDR3.

TRBV4-1,CASSQGTSGADYPKGETQYF
TRBV3-1/TRBV3-2,CASSQGWGPSYEQYF
TRBV7-9,CASSLGRGEEAQYF
TRBV19,CASSRVRGGDYGYTF
TRBV27,CASIGVQALLSNSPLHF
TRBV30,CAWTGGILYGYTF
TRBV6-2/TRBV6-3,CASSTWRAGISYNEQFF
TRBV9,CASSPTGFGSYNEQFF
TRBV6-5,CASSYSGTGAGNTIYF
TRBV29-1,CSVDAGTGVVSEQFF
TRBV9,CASSNLAGNTGELFF
TRBV10-2,CASRLGDTEAFF
TRBV14,CASSQTGSATNEKLFF
TRBV6-1,CASSDLAVQPQHF
TRBV4-2,CASSPTTSGGLADTQYF
TRBV5-1,CASGGTSGETQYF
TRBV2,CAVRIATNEKLFF
TRBV6-2/TRBV6-3,CASSSQGFYGYTF
TRBV28,CASSFPASGGEQYF
TRBV3-1/TRBV3-2,CASKPGTGGETQYF
TRBV6-1,CASSELDSSYGYTF
TRBV18,CASSRQVGNTEAFF
TRBV18,CASSPTGADTEAFF
TRBV24-1,CATSEGGQPQETQYF
TRBV6-4,CASSVGTDNSPLHF
TRBV6-5,CASSSGSTSGNTIYF
TRBV30,CAWSQGGVADTQYF
TRBV6-5,CASSYSGGGQETQYF
TRBV3-1/TRBV3-2,CASSLEEADTQYF
TRBV3-1/TRBV3-2,CASSQDFGRVNEKLFF
TRBV30,CAWTEGGGQPQHF
TRBV12-3/TRBV12-4,CASSRTENQPQHF
TRBV6-2/TRBV6-3,CAGSKTSGGSTEAFF
TRBV18,CASSPPWGRQETQYF
TRBV30,CAWRSTAGLAGGDEQFF
TRBV24-1,CATSDVNSNQPQHF
TRBV7-3,CASSPSGEETQYF
TRBV14,CASSQLTGRTLYGYTF
TRBV5-1,CASSSGLAGSSDTQYF
TRBV19,CASSPPVGGGEKLFF
TRBV2,CASSVGGGTDTQYF
TRBV7-8,CASSRGQSGAIMNTEAFF
TRBV27,CASRRHTEGSPLHF
TRBV5-4,CASSSQGTGNYGYTF
TRBV2,CASSVGPQGEKLFF
TRBV9,CASSESWGGYEQYF
TRBV6-2/TRBV6-3,CASSYAGGLFF
TRBV29-1,CSVEGGQRTDTQYF
TRBV4-2,CASSQGLAVSQETQYF
TRBV11-2,CASSSSRDIYGYTF